The text below deals with one TCR beta chain. This entry is derived from a study of blood T cell repertoires in COVID-19. Study at large: COVID-19 samples from acute and convalescent phases originated in the United States, Italy and Spain.

The protocol was immunoSEQ multiplex PCR, while the TCRdb copy is restricted to in-frame clones and leaves out a portion. In the table there are around 250,000 clones, 86% of which are singletons. Per the germline V gene, CDR1 is MNHEY and CDR2 is SVGAGI. Trimming left V 5 bases short and J 2 bases short, with 15 bases between. This CDR3 region has 15 residues. The source material was peripheral blood. This clonotype was obtained from a man older than 75 with acute or convalescent COVID-19. The chain uses TRBV6-5 and TRBJ1-1; D is perhaps TRBD1 (6 bases). The CDR3 region has the DNA TGTGCCAGCAGTCGCGGGGGCGGGGGTAACACTGAAGCTTTCTTT. This translates into CASSRGGGGNTEAFF.